These T cell receptor beta chains were read from a single sample in a study of cytomegalovirus exposure and HLA in healthy donors. The method was immunoSEQ multiplex PCR; TCRdb's version includes in-frame clones alone and lacks a portion of them. Of 150,000 to 200,000 clones listed, roughly nine tenths are singletons. Sequencing was performed on PBMCs. Every receptor here comes from a woman aged 18-29 years in good health and CMV-seropositive. Each CDR3 is given with its conserved first and last residue.

CDR3 protein: CASSESGGTSYEQYF
V gene: TRBV10-2
J gene: TRBJ2-7

CDR3 protein: CASTQASSTGELFF
V gene: TRBV7-9
J gene: TRBJ2-2

CDR3 protein: CVSDTGQHEAFF
V gene: TRBV28
J gene: TRBJ1-1

CDR3 protein: CASSYATNSGELFF
V gene: TRBV6-5
J gene: TRBJ2-2

CDR3 protein: CAWSGGSSYEQYF
V gene: TRBV30
J gene: TRBJ2-7

CDR3 protein: CASIYPVGGNTEAFF
V gene: TRBV19
J gene: TRBJ1-1

CDR3 protein: CASSLGGGYGYTF
V gene: TRBV6-5
J gene: TRBJ1-2

CDR3 protein: CASSIRAAGGGEQFF
V gene: TRBV19
J gene: TRBJ2-1

CDR3 protein: CASSLGGSPYEQYF
V gene: TRBV7-2
J gene: TRBJ2-7

CDR3 protein: CASSQQGDTQYF
V gene: TRBV5-1
J gene: TRBJ2-3

CDR3 protein: CASSQYRTGGEMGKNIQYF
V gene: TRBV4-1
J gene: TRBJ2-4

CDR3 protein: CALKTGWSGELFF
V gene: TRBV6-1
J gene: TRBJ2-2

CDR3 protein: CASSLFFYEQYF
V gene: TRBV13
J gene: TRBJ2-7

CDR3 protein: CASSFPVAGGTHYEQYF
V gene: TRBV27
J gene: TRBJ2-7

CDR3 protein: CASSALAYGYTF
V gene: TRBV2
J gene: TRBJ1-2

CDR3 protein: CASSLGLAIDTQYF
V gene: TRBV7-2
J gene: TRBJ2-3

CDR3 protein: CASSQDVAAEVFF
V gene: TRBV4-2
J gene: TRBJ1-1

CDR3 protein: CASSLAEASGGIDYEQYF
V gene: TRBV7-9
J gene: TRBJ2-7

CDR3 protein: CASSKGTAHPQSNQPQHF
V gene: TRBV21-1
J gene: TRBJ1-5

CDR3 protein: CASKEGATQETQYF
V gene: TRBV6-5
J gene: TRBJ2-5

CDR3 protein: CASSPTAGAYEQYF
V gene: TRBV11-3
J gene: TRBJ2-7

CDR3 protein: CASSPTGLAGANVLTF
V gene: TRBV5-1
J gene: TRBJ2-6

CDR3 protein: CASSLDFRTGGTYEQYF
V gene: TRBV11-2
J gene: TRBJ2-7

CDR3 protein: CASSEAGGTGVFEQYF
V gene: TRBV2
J gene: TRBJ2-7

CDR3 protein: CASRPGGGDTQYF
V gene: TRBV7-8
J gene: TRBJ2-3

CDR3 protein: CASIRGSFSYNEQFF
V gene: TRBV6-1
J gene: TRBJ2-1

CDR3 protein: CASSSKRGGSETQYF
V gene: TRBV7-2
J gene: TRBJ2-5

CDR3 protein: CASSQDRGKTGIAGNTIYF
V gene: TRBV14
J gene: TRBJ1-3

CDR3 protein: CASSSPGGALTGELFF
V gene: TRBV5-1
J gene: TRBJ2-2

CDR3 protein: CASSVGDRAEEQYF
V gene: TRBV9
J gene: TRBJ2-7

CDR3 protein: CASSRQGAEGNTIYF
V gene: TRBV5-1
J gene: TRBJ1-3

CDR3 protein: CATSRGQGVTRGQPQHF
V gene: TRBV15
J gene: TRBJ1-5

CDR3 protein: CASSIGGTVNTEAFF
V gene: TRBV19
J gene: TRBJ1-1

CDR3 protein: CASSEGDTSYEQYF
V gene: TRBV6-1
J gene: TRBJ2-7

CDR3 protein: CASSSGTGYEKLFF
V gene: TRBV5-1
J gene: TRBJ1-4

CDR3 protein: CAWSAGQGPTEAFF
V gene: TRBV30
J gene: TRBJ1-1

CDR3 protein: CASSYGAANTEAFF
V gene: TRBV6-5
J gene: TRBJ1-1

CDR3 protein: CSVEWRLKKYNEQFF
V gene: TRBV29-1
J gene: TRBJ2-1

CDR3 protein: CASSPRAGGFQETQYF
V gene: TRBV7-3
J gene: TRBJ2-5

CDR3 protein: CASSELASNTGELFF
V gene: TRBV2
J gene: TRBJ2-2

CDR3 protein: CASSERARAFF
V gene: TRBV25-1
J gene: TRBJ1-1

CDR3 protein: CASSAEQMNTEAFF
V gene: TRBV2
J gene: TRBJ1-1

CDR3 protein: CASSPNSYGYTF
V gene: TRBV14
J gene: TRBJ1-2

CDR3 protein: CASLALLVAGLTEAFF
V gene: TRBV19
J gene: TRBJ1-1

CDR3 protein: CASSFRGGSGYGYTF
V gene: TRBV11-2
J gene: TRBJ1-2